A single sample gave rise to the 24 T cell receptor beta chains below, sequenced in a study of cytomegalovirus exposure and HLA in healthy donors (dated by TCRdb to the late 2010s). The method was the immunoSEQ multiplex PCR assay. The multiplex PCR relied on a mix of 60 forward primers for TCR Vbeta segments and 13 reverse primers for TCR Jbeta segments. This immuneACCESS table, as held by TCRdb, lists in-frame sequences with V and J called but not all clones. Of the missing ones, under half trace to an unresolved V gene in checked studies; the others have no known cause. This sample has roughly 100,000 clones in its table, and approximately 85% of those were observed once. Roughly 5.1% of the sample goes to the ten largest clones. Sequencing was done on a sample of PBMCs. The receptor source for this set is a man aged 40-50 years in good health and CMV-seropositive.

The V call is TRBV30, the J call TRBJ1-6, with TRBD1 matching over 7 bases. Per the germline V gene, CDR1 is GTSNPN and CDR2 is SVGIG (reference sequence). The V gene end was trimmed by 4 bases and the J gene end by 10 bases; junction bases not matched to a gene: 7. This CDR3 has 13 residues. This chain's CDR3 is CAWNQQGSSPLHF. CDR3 nucleotides: TGTGCCTGGAATCAACAGGGGAGCTCACCCCTCCACTTT.

The V call is TRBV15, the J call TRBJ2-7, with TRBD2 as a possible D gene (6 bases). Between the trimmed V and J ends, which lost 5 bases and 2 bases, there was a span of 16 bases. Looked up from germline, CDR1 is LNHNV and CDR2 is YYDKDF (reference sequence). The CDR3 totals 15 residues. The CDR3 loop is CATSHALAKPYEQYF. The CDR3 coding sequence is TGTGCCACCAGCCACGCGCTAGCGAAACCCTACGAGCAGTACTTC.

The chain couples TRBV11-2 to TRBJ2-1, with a tentative D call TRBD2 (5 bases). V gave up 5 bases and J gave up 4 bases, with 12 bases separating them. The CDR3 contains 14 residues. The germline gives CDR1 SGHAT, CDR2 FQNNGV. For the CDR3, the DNA is TGTGCCAGCAGCGAGGACTTGCGGTACAATGAGCAGTTCTTC. It is translated as CASSEDLRYNEQFF.

The V call is TRBV7-8, the J call TRBJ1-1; D is unresolved. The germline gives CDR1 SGHVS, CDR2 FQNEAQ. V shed 5 bases and J shed 4 bases, with 11 bases lying between them. The CDR3 totals 13 residues. CDR3 protein: CASSRMEGTEAFF. CDR3 DNA sequence: TGTGCCAGCAGCCGGATGGAGGGCACTGAAGCTTTCTTT.

J is TRBJ1-1 and V is TRBV13; the D is unclear. The CDR3 length is 12 residues. The germline gives CDR1 PRHDT, CDR2 FYEKMQ (reference sequence). Trimming removed 11 bases at V and 3 bases at J, with 13 bases between. The CDR3 DNA sequence: TGTGCCTCGAGGGCGAGGCACACTGAAGCTTTCTTT. Its translation: CASRARHTEAFF. Full variable domain (outside the CDR3, taken from reference TRBV13 and TRBJ1-1): AAGVIQSPRHLIKEKRETATLKCYPIPRHDTVYWYQQGPGQDPQFLISFYEKMQSDKGSIPDRFSAQQFSDYHSELNMSSLELGDSALYFCASRARHTEAFFGQGTRLTVV.

The chain's CDR3 is CAWSVADSYEQYF. The CDR3 DNA follows: TGTGCCTGGAGTGTTGCAGACTCCTACGAGCAGTACTTC. V gene TRBV30 combines with J gene TRBJ2-7, with D uncertain. The germline V and J ends were trimmed by 0 bases and 0 bases, with 6 bases remaining between them. The CDR3 sequence is 13 residues long. Germline values: CDR1 GTSNPN, CDR2 SVGIG (reference sequence).

The chain combines TRBV27 with TRBJ1-2; a possible D gene is TRBD1 (6 bases). The CDR3 runs to 17 residues. With 6 bases removed from V and 2 bases from J, the gap between germline ends came to 22 bases. Looked up from germline, CDR1 is MNHEY and CDR2 is SMNVEV (reference sequence). This CDR3 is CASSLKPPSGVNYGYTF. CDR3 DNA sequence: TGTGCCAGCAGCTTAAAACCCCCTTCAGGGGTAAACTATGGCTACACCTTC.

This rearrangement joins TRBV19 to TRBJ2-3; D perhaps matches TRBD1 (7 bases). V dropped 6 bases and J dropped 2 bases, with 18 bases sitting between them. CDR3 length: 16 residues. The germline V gene encodes CDR1 LNHDA and CDR2 SQIVND (reference sequence). CDR3 in DNA: TGTGCCAGTAGCACAACTGGGGGGACAGACACAGATACGCAGTATTTT. It codes for CASSTTGGTDTDTQYF.

This clone was detected only once. The chain uses TRBV19 and TRBJ2-7; 9 bases map to TRBD1. This CDR3 has 15 amino acids. Trimming removed 5 bases from V and 5 bases from J; junction bases left unmatched: 10. Germline CDR1 is LNHDA and CDR2 is SQIVND (reference sequence). CDR3: CASSVPGQGLHEQYF. CDR3 sequence (DNA): TGTGCCAGTAGTGTACCGGGACAGGGCCTACACGAGCAGTACTTC.

J is TRBJ1-3 and V is TRBV18, with TRBD1 matching 7 bases. Germline CDR1 reads KGHSH; CDR2 reads LQKENI. The CDR3 has 18 amino acids. V lost 3 bases, J lost 0 bases, and 11 bases stayed unmatched. The CDR3, as DNA: TGTGCCAGCTCACCCGTAGGACAGGAAATCTCCTCTGGAAACACCATATATTTT. It specifies CASSPVGQEISSGNTIYF.

J is TRBJ2-2 and V is TRBV18, with D maybe TRBD2 (5 bases). CDR1 is KGHSH, CDR2 LQKENI, per germline. CDR3 length: 16 residues. Trimming shortened V by 2 bases and J by 4 bases, and 14 bases separated the two germline ends. The CDR3 loop is CASSPFLSEGTGELFF. CDR3 sequence (DNA): TGTGCCAGCTCACCATTCCTTAGCGAGGGCACCGGGGAGCTGTTTTTT.

The chain links TRBV14 to TRBJ2-7, with a weak D call TRBD1 (8 bases). The CDR3 consists of 17 residues. The V gene lost 4 bases and the J gene lost 0 bases, with 19 bases spanning the gap. Germline V gene data show CDR1 as SGHDN and CDR2 as FVKESK. The CDR3 region is CASSRGGGTGSSYEQYF. The CDR3 nucleotides read TGTGCCAGCAGCCGAGGGGGAGGGACAGGCAGCTCCTACGAGCAGTACTTC.

The chain links TRBV5-1 to TRBJ2-2; D ambiguous. CDR3 length: 13 amino acids. The germline V and J ends were trimmed by 4 bases and 4 bases, with 8 bases remaining between them. Germline V gene sequence: CDR1 SGHRS, CDR2 YFSETQ. The CDR3 nucleotides read TGCGCCAGCAGCCCCCGGAGCACCGGGGAGCTGTTTTTT. Amino acid sequence: CASSPRSTGELFF.

This chain links TRBV5-1 with TRBJ1-3; 9 bases are shared with TRBD1. This CDR3 is built from 15 residues. The V and J ends lost 4 bases and 5 bases, in that order; junction bases with no gene match: 7. In germline, CDR1 is SGHRS, CDR2 YFSETQ. The CDR3 is CASSMKQGARNTIYF. CDR3 DNA: TGCGCCAGCAGCATGAAACAGGGGGCGAGAAACACCATATATTTT.

This chain uses TRBV10-3 with TRBJ2-1; 8 bases are shared with TRBD2. Per the germline V gene, CDR1 is ENHRY and CDR2 is SYGVKD. The CDR3 is 15 amino acids. The V segment lost 10 bases and the J segment 5 bases; nucleotides outside the gene matches: 13. In nucleotides, the CDR3 is TGTGCCACGGCTACTCGAGCGGGGGACCACAATGAGCAGTTCTTC. Translation gives CATATRAGDHNEQFF.

This chain uses TRBV11-3 with TRBJ2-5; D is possibly TRBD1 (6 bases). Germline CDR1 and CDR2: SGHNT and YENEEA. The V gene lost 2 bases and the J gene lost 5 bases, with 15 bases spanning the gap. CDR3 length: 15 amino acids. The CDR3 region is CASSLNSGDTETQYF. CDR3 DNA: TGTGCCAGCAGCTTAAACTCCGGGGACACGGAGACCCAGTACTTC.

The rearrangement uses TRBV7-9 and TRBJ1-5; 9 bases match TRBD1. There are 15 residues in the CDR3. V gave up 5 bases and J gave up 4 bases; unmatched junction bases: 6. Looked up from germline, CDR1 is SEHNR and CDR2 is FQNEAQ (reference sequence). DNA for the CDR3: TGTGCCAGCAGCACAGCCGGGACAGGGAATCAGCCCCAGCATTTT. The encoded protein is CASSTAGTGNQPQHF.

V and J are TRBV30 and TRBJ2-3, with 7 positions matching TRBD1. Germline CDR1 and CDR2: GTSNPN and SVGIG (reference sequence). The CDR3 runs to 15 residues. Trimming removed 5 bases from V and 2 bases from J; junction bases left unmatched: 10. CDR3 in amino acids: CAWATGTAYTDTQYF. The CDR3 DNA is TGTGCCTGGGCCACCGGGACAGCATACACAGATACGCAGTATTTT. Full variable domain (missing parts from reference TRBV30 and TRBJ2-3): SQTIHQWPATLVQPVGSPLSLECTVEGTSNPNLYWYRQAAGRGLQLLFYSVGIGQISSEVPQNLSASRPQDRQFILSSKKLLLSDSGFYLCAWATGTAYTDTQYFGPGTRLTVL.

The V gene is TRBV2, the J gene TRBJ2-5; 11 bases agree with TRBD1. After removal of 1 base from V and 2 bases from J, the junction contained 3 bases not matched to a gene. Germline V CDR1 and CDR2: SNHLY, FYNNEI. The CDR3 is 16 amino acids. DNA for the CDR3: TGTGCCAGCAGTGAAGGGACAGGGGGCGGTCAAGAGACCCAGTACTTC. Translation gives CASSEGTGGGQETQYF.

This clone was found a few times. This sequence joins TRBV7-8 and TRBJ1-4; 7 bases align to TRBD1. This CDR3 has 16 residues. The V and J ends lost 4 bases and 7 bases, in that order; junction bases with no gene match: 12. CDR1 and CDR2 (germline): SGHVS, FQNEAQ. The CDR3 protein is CASSYFDRAKGEKLFF. CDR3 coding DNA: TGTGCCAGCAGCTACTTCGACAGGGCGAAGGGTGAAAAACTGTTTTTT.

The gene calls are TRBV29-1 and TRBJ1-1; no reliable D call. Germline CDR1 reads SQVTM; CDR2 reads ANQGSEA. The ends were cut back, 3 bases at V and 1 base at J, with 3 bases in the middle. The CDR3 covers 11 residues. The CDR3 DNA reads as TGCAGCGTTGAGGCGAACACTGAAGCTTTCTTT. Amino acid sequence: CSVEANTEAFF.

The V call is TRBV7-9, the J call TRBJ2-2; unclear D gene. Trimming removed 5 bases from V and 1 base from J, with 17 bases in between. The CDR3 is made up of 17 amino acids. Germline loops: CDR1 SEHNR, CDR2 FQNEAQ (reference sequence). The CDR3 DNA follows: TGTGCCAGCAGCCCCGCTCGGGTTTTCCAGAACACCGGGGAGCTGTTTTTT. Its translation: CASSPARVFQNTGELFF.

The chain links TRBV11-3 to TRBJ2-1, with 14 bases matching TRBD2. V dropped 5 bases and J dropped 9; count of bases not matched to a gene: 6. The CDR3 extends over 15 amino acids. CDR1 is SGHNT, CDR2 YENEEA, per germline. The CDR3 protein is CASSRLAGGKGEQFF. The CDR3 region has the DNA TGTGCCAGCAGCCGACTAGCGGGAGGGAAGGGTGAGCAGTTCTTC.

CDR3 region: CASIQGRGSPLHF. The CDR3, as DNA: TGTGCCAGCATACAGGGGAGAGGATCACCCCTCCACTTT. This chain connects TRBV25-1 to TRBJ1-6, with 7 bases that match TRBD1. CDR3 length equals 13 residues. From germline, CDR1 is MGHDK and CDR2 SYGVNS. Trimming cost V 7 bases and J 10 bases; bases outside gene matches: 7.